Following are 27 T cell receptor beta chains from one sample sequenced in a study of shared clonotypes between healthy human individuals. Terminally differentiated effector memory CD45RA+ cells were excluded from the naive CD8 cells, which were CD45RO-negative and positively selected for CCR7. Generated by immunoSEQ multiplex PCR, the TCRdb table keeps only in-frame clones and is missing some. The sample lists millions of clones, approximately 94% seen once, with about 1.1% in the top ten. The sample was naive CD8+ T cells sorted from blood. All receptors come from a man between 18 and 29 years old in good health.

This chain connects TRBV29-1 to TRBJ2-1; 10 bases are a match to TRBD2. The CDR3 length is 18 residues. V was clipped by 4 bases and J by 0 bases; unmatched bases: 12. Germline assignment: CDR1 SQVTM and CDR2 ANQGSEA. CDR3 nucleotides: TGCAGCGTTGTGGGGCTAGCGGGAGTCAGAAGCTCCTACAATGAGCAGTTCTTC. The encoded protein is CSVVGLAGVRSSYNEQFF.

In DNA, the CDR3 is TGTGCCAGCAGCCACGGACTAGCCCACACCGGGGAGCTGTTTTTT. It specifies CASSHGLAHTGELFF. The gene calls are TRBV14 and TRBJ2-2, with 8 nucleotides matching TRBD2. The CDR3 length is 15 residues. Germline V gene data show CDR1 as SGHDN and CDR2 as FVKESK. The V and J ends lost 3 bases and 3 bases, in that order; junction bases with no gene match: 3.

The genes are TRBV4-2 and TRBJ2-7; 7 nucleotides align to TRBD2. J lost 6 bases, V lost 7 bases, and 3 bases had no gene match. Per germline, CDR1 LGHNA and CDR2 YNFKEQ. The CDR3 is 11 residues long. CDR3 residues: CASKGGVEQYF. The CDR3 DNA reads as TGTGCCAGCAAGGGAGGGGTCGAGCAGTACTTC.

The chain combines TRBV29-1 with TRBJ2-2; TRBD1 might be the D (7 bases). CDR3 size: 16 residues. Trimming cost V 6 bases and J 0 bases, with 17 bases left between them. Germline-derived CDR1 and CDR2 are SQVTM and ANQGSEA. CDR3 amino acids: CSVGPEGAPNTGELFF. The CDR3 DNA sequence: TGCAGCGTGGGCCCGGAGGGGGCCCCGAACACCGGGGAGCTGTTTTTT.

The V and J genes are TRBV15 and TRBJ2-2; D not certain. This CDR3 is 14 amino acids long. Trimming took off 0 bases at V and 7 bases at J, with 9 bases between the two ends. Germline CDR1 is LNHNV and CDR2 is YYDKDF (reference sequence). DNA of the CDR3: TGTGCCACCAGCAGAGATAGGTCCGGCGGGGAGCTGTTTTTT. Residues: CATSRDRSGGELFF.

The rearrangement joins TRBV5-4 to TRBJ2-5; D uncertain. The CDR3 spans 13 residues. Germline CDR1 is SGHNT and CDR2 is YYREEE (reference sequence). V was shortened by 7 bases and J by 5 bases, with 15 bases between the two germline ends. This chain's CDR3 is CASAFRDDETQYF. As DNA, the CDR3 is TGTGCCAGCGCGTTTAGGGATGATGAGACCCAGTACTTC. The whole variable domain, remainder taken from reference TRBV5-4 and TRBJ2-5, is ETGVTQSPTHLIKTRGQQVTLRCSSQSGHNTVSWYQQALGQGPQFIFQYYREEENGRGNFPPRFSGLQFPNYSSELNVNALELDDSALYLCASAFRDDETQYFGPGTRLLVL.

The V gene is TRBV6-6, the J gene TRBJ2-2; 7 bases align to TRBD1. The length of the CDR3 is 14 residues. With 5 bases clipped from V and 3 bases from J, the junction kept 3 bases outside the gene matches. Germline CDR1 and CDR2: MNHNY and SVGAGI (reference sequence). The CDR3 DNA is TGTGCCAGCAGTACTGGGACAGACACCGGGGAGCTGTTTTTT. It is translated as CASSTGTDTGELFF.

The gene calls are TRBV25-1 and TRBJ1-1, with D unresolved. This CDR3 has 16 amino acids. Germline values: CDR1 MGHDK, CDR2 SYGVNS. Trimming stripped 3 bases from V and 7 bases from J, with 21 bases between. The CDR3 region is CASSDLTGSPDDEAFF. Written as DNA, the CDR3 is TGTGCCAGCAGTGACCTCACCGGATCCCCTGATGATGAAGCTTTCTTT.

The genes are TRBV29-1 and TRBJ2-5; D uncertain. Germline V gene data show CDR1 as SQVTM and CDR2 as ANQGSEA. There are 15 residues in the CDR3. The V end was cut by 3 bases, the J end by 2 bases, with 16 bases between. The CDR3 DNA is TGCAGCGTTGAGTTGGGATCCCGAACTCAAGAGACCCAGTACTTC. This codes for CSVELGSRTQETQYF.

The chain recombines TRBV11-2 with TRBJ1-5; D is possibly TRBD1 (5 bases). The germline CDR1 and CDR2 sequences are SGHAT and FQNNGV. The CDR3 has 13 residues. Trimming shortened V by 5 bases and J by 6 bases, and 11 bases separated the two germline ends. CDR3 protein: CASSPSGGQPQHF. CDR3 nucleotides: TGTGCCAGCAGCCCTAGCGGGGGTCAGCCCCAGCATTTT. Filled out from reference TRBV11-2 and TRBJ1-5, the complete variable domain reads EAGVAQSPRYKIIEKRQSVAFWCNPISGHATLYWYQQILGQGPKLLIQFQNNGVVDDSQLPKDRFSAERLKGVDSTLKIQPAKLEDSAVYLCASSPSGGQPQHFGDGTRLSIL.

This clone was recorded a few times. The sample has other DNA sequences that encode this CDR3 too. The genes are TRBV29-1 and TRBJ2-7; 10 bases align to TRBD1. Germline loops: CDR1 SQVTM, CDR2 ANQGSEA. This CDR3 has 13 amino acids. Trimming took 4 bases from V and 2 from J; bases not matched to a gene: 2. Here the CDR3 DNA reads TGCAGCGTTGGGACAGGGGGTCCCTACGAGCAGTACTTC. Translated: CSVGTGGPYEQYF.

V is TRBV30 and J is TRBJ2-7; possible D gene TRBD1, 6 bases. CDR3 size: 12 residues. V lost 2 bases and J 3 bases, leaving 8 bases between the germline ends. Germline CDR1 GTSNPN, CDR2 SVGIG (reference sequence). The CDR3 DNA reads TGTGCCTGGAGTTGGGACATCTACGAGCAGTACTTC. Translated, it gives CAWSWDIYEQYF.

V usage is TRBV4-1 and J usage is TRBJ2-2, with 12 positions matching TRBD2. V was pared by 4 bases and J by 3 bases, with 9 bases of the junction left unmatched. Per germline, CDR1 MGHRA and CDR2 YSYEKL. The CDR3 contains 18 residues. The CDR3 DNA sequence: TGCGCCAGCAGCCCCCAGCTAGCGGGGGGGCCGTACACCGGGGAGCTGTTTTTT. This gives the protein CASSPQLAGGPYTGELFF.

V and J are TRBV6-5 and TRBJ1-1; 9 bases align to TRBD1. The CDR3 consists of 16 residues. Germline loops: CDR1 MNHEY, CDR2 SVGAGI. V lost 0 bases, J lost 5 bases, and 7 bases stayed unmatched. The CDR3 spells CASSYSMGQGRTEAFF. Written as DNA, the CDR3 is TGTGCCAGCAGTTACTCGATGGGACAGGGCCGTACTGAAGCTTTCTTT.

The V gene is TRBV4-1, the J gene TRBJ2-3; D is perhaps TRBD2 (6 bases). Trimming removed 0 bases at V and 6 bases at J, with 19 bases between. Germline V CDR1 and CDR2: MGHRA, YSYEKL. CDR3 length equals 17 residues. Here the CDR3 reads CASSQDNSVDGGDTQYF. CDR3 in DNA: TGCGCCAGCAGCCAAGATAATTCGGTGGATGGAGGGGATACGCAGTATTTT.

The rearrangement joins TRBV6-5 to TRBJ2-1; 9 bases are a match to TRBD2. This CDR3 contains 13 residues. With V trimmed by 6 bases and J by 12 bases, 9 bases remained unmatched. Germline-derived CDR1 and CDR2 are MNHEY and SVGAGI. CDR3 loop: CASSLAGVVGQFF. CDR3 sequence (DNA): TGTGCCAGCAGCTTAGCGGGAGTGGTTGGGCAGTTCTTC.

This chain joins TRBV12-5 and TRBJ1-2; D perhaps matches TRBD1 (5 bases). This CDR3 has 17 amino acids. The V and J ends lost 2 bases and 4 bases respectively, with 20 bases between them. Germline V gives CDR1 LGHNT, CDR2 FRNRAP. DNA for the CDR3: TGTGCTAGTGGTTTGATCTTTGAAGGGGCTTTCCCCTATGGCTACACCTTC. Its protein is CASGLIFEGAFPYGYTF.

This chain uses TRBV27 with TRBJ1-5; possible D gene TRBD1, 6 bases. Trimming removed 7 bases from V and 1 base from J, with 14 bases in between. CDR1 is MNHEY, CDR2 SMNVEV, per germline (reference sequence). The CDR3 totals 15 residues. The CDR3 region has the DNA TGTGCCAGCAAACTAGGGACATTGAGCAATCAGCCCCAGCATTTT. Its protein product is CASKLGTLSNQPQHF.

The chain couples TRBV7-9 to TRBJ2-1; TRBD2 agrees at 7 bases. Germline CDR1 is SEHNR and CDR2 is FQNEAQ (reference sequence). The CDR3 is 19 residues long. J was trimmed by 0 bases and V by 5 bases; bases with no gene match: 16. CDR3 bases: TGTGCCAGCAGCCTATCGTGGCTAGCGGAGACCGCCTCCTACAATGAGCAGTTCTTC. As protein: CASSLSWLAETASYNEQFF.

The CDR3 sequence is CASSAPGTPVDEQYF. The CDR3 nucleotides are TGTGCCAGCAGCGCCCCCGGGACCCCCGTTGACGAGCAGTACTTC. The rearrangement uses TRBV9 and TRBJ2-7; possibly TRBD1 or TRBD2 for D (5 bases each). Germline CDR1 SGDLS, CDR2 YYNGEE. The CDR3 consists of 15 residues. V was clipped by 3 bases and J by 5 bases, with 18 bases between them.

The V and J genes are TRBV4-1 and TRBJ1-5; possibly TRBD1 for D (5 bases). The CDR3 runs to 15 residues. Germline V gene lookup returns CDR1 MGHRA and CDR2 YSYEKL. Trimming took off 3 bases at V and 4 bases at J, with 13 bases between the two ends. This chain's CDR3 is CASSQVDGTNQPQHF. The CDR3 nucleotides are TGCGCCAGCAGCCAGGTGGACGGGACTAATCAGCCCCAGCATTTT.

The chain is built from TRBV27 and TRBJ1-2, with D possibly TRBD1 on 5 matching bases. The CDR3 has 17 amino acids. Deletions cut 4 bases from V and 8 bases from J, with 26 bases between. Germline V gene data show CDR1 as MNHEY and CDR2 as SMNVEV (reference sequence). The CDR3 DNA reads TGTGCCAGCAGTTCAACCCCTTGGACGGGGCTGGTGTGGGGCTACACCTTC. Amino acids: CASSSTPWTGLVWGYTF.

Note on this clone: At the DNA level, this CDR3 is encoded by other sequences in the same sample as well. DNA of the CDR3: TGTGCCAGCAGTATTACAGGGGATTTCTACGAGCAGTACTTC. The encoded protein is CASSITGDFYEQYF. The genes are TRBV5-4 and TRBJ2-7; 7 nucleotides line up with TRBD1. CDR1 and CDR2 (germline): SGHNT, YYREEE (reference sequence). This CDR3 has 14 residues. The V and J ends lost 5 bases and 3 bases, in that order; junction bases with no gene match: 8.

The genes are TRBV5-1 and TRBJ2-7, with 10 bases identical to TRBD2. The CDR3 is made up of 15 amino acids. J gave up 5 bases and V 0 bases, and 5 bases lay outside the gene matches. Looked up from germline, CDR1 is SGHRS and CDR2 is YFSETQ. Here the CDR3 reads CASSLEAGGRDEQYF. The CDR3 DNA follows: TGCGCCAGCAGCTTGGAAGCGGGAGGGAGGGACGAGCAGTACTTC.

The CDR3 is CASSQGPLADSYNSPLHF. CDR3 sequence (DNA): TGCGCCAGCAGCCAAGGGCCCCTTGCAGACTCCTATAATTCACCCCTCCACTTT. The chain couples TRBV4-1 to TRBJ1-6; D uncertain. Germline CDR1 is MGHRA and CDR2 is YSYEKL. V dropped 1 base and J dropped 0 bases, with 13 bases sitting between them. The CDR3 spans 18 residues.

J is TRBJ1-1 and V is TRBV6-5; 7 bases align to TRBD1. The CDR3 length is 12 residues. V lost 6 bases and J lost 4; bases outside the gene matches: 2. Germline CDR1 MNHEY, CDR2 SVGAGI. The CDR3 DNA follows: TGTGCCAGCAGGTACAGGGGCACTGAAGCTTTCTTT. Protein: CASRYRGTEAFF.

The gene calls are TRBV5-6 and TRBJ2-7; the D is unclear. V was cut by 0 bases and J by 3 bases, with 10 bases left in between. The CDR3 consists of 14 residues. Germline V gives CDR1 SGHDT, CDR2 YYEEEE. The CDR3 region has the DNA TGTGCCAGCAGCTTGGAGCACCGTGACTACGAGCAGTACTTC. Translation: CASSLEHRDYEQYF.